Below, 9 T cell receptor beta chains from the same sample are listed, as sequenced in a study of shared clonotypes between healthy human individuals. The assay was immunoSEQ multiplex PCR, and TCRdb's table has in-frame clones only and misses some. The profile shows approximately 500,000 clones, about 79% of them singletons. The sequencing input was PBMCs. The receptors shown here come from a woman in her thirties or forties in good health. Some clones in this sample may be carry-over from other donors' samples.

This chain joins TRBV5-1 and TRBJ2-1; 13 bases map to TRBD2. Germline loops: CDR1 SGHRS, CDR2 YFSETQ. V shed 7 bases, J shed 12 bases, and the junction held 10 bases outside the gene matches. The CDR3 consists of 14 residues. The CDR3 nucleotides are TGCGCCAGCCATACTAGCGGGAGGGGCAGTGGGCAGTTCTTC. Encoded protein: CASHTSGRGSGQFF.

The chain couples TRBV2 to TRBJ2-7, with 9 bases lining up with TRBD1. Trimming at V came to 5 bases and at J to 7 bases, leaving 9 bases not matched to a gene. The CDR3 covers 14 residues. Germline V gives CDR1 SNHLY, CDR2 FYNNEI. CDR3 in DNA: TGTGCCAGCAGTTCGGAACAGGGGGCCGTAGAGCAGTACTTC. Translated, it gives CASSSEQGAVEQYF.

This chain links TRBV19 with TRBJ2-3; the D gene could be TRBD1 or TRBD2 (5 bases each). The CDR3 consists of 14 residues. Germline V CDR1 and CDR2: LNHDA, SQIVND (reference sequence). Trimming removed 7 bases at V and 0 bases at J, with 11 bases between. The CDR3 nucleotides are TGTGCCAGTAAGGTGGGGGTTAGCACAGATACGCAGTATTTT. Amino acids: CASKVGVSTDTQYF.

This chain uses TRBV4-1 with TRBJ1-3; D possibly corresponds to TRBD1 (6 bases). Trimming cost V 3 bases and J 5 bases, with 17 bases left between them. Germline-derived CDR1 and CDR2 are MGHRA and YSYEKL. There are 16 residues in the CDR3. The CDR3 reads CASSQAERTERNTIYF. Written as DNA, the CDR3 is TGCGCCAGCAGCCAGGCGGAAAGGACAGAGCGAAACACCATATATTTT.

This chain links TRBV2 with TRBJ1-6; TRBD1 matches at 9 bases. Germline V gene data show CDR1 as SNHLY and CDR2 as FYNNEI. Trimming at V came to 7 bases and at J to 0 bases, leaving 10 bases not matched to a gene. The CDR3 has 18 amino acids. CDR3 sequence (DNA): TGTGCCAGCAAGCCGGGACAGGGTGCCGGCTCCTATAATTCACCCCTCCACTTT. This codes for CASKPGQGAGSYNSPLHF.

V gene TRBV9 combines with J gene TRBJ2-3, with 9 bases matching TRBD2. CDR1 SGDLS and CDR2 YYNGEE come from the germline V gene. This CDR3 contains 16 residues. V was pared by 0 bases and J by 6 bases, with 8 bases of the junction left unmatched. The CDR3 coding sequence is TGTGCCAGCAGCGTAGACCCCCATAGCGGGAGTGATACGCAGTATTTT. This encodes CASSVDPHSGSDTQYF.

CDR3 bases: TGTGCCAGTAGTACCTCGACAGACTATGGCTACACCTTC. Its translation is CASSTSTDYGYTF. This rearrangement joins TRBV19 to TRBJ1-2; tentatively, D is TRBD1 (5 bases). With 4 bases removed from V and 3 bases from J, the gap between germline ends came to 9 bases. This CDR3 region has 13 residues. Germline-derived CDR1 and CDR2 are LNHDA and SQIVND (reference sequence). The complete variable domain, with remaining parts taken from reference TRBV19 and TRBJ1-2, reads DGGITQSPKYLFRKEGQNVTLSCEQNLNHDAMYWYRQDPGQGLRLIYYSQIVNDFQKGDIAEGYSVSREKKESFPLTVTSAQKNPTAFYLCASSTSTDYGYTFGSGTRLTVV.

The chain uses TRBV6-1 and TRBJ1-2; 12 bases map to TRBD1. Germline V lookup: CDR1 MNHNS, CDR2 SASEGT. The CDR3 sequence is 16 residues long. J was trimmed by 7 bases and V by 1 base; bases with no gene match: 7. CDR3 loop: CASSEGGDRGHSGYTF. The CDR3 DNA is TGTGCCAGCAGTGAAGGCGGGGACAGGGGGCATAGTGGCTACACCTTC.

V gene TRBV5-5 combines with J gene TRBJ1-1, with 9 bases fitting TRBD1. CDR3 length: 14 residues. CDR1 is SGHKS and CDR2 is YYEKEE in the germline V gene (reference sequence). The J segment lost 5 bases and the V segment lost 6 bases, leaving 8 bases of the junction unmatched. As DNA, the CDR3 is TGTGCCAGCATAACCAGGACAGGGGTGACTGAAGCTTTCTTT. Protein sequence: CASITRTGVTEAFF.